Below, one T cell receptor (beta chain) is given with its context. This CDR3 has 16 amino acids. The germline V gene has CDR1 MNHEY and CDR2 SVGAGI. V shed 0 bases and J 7 bases; nucleotides not matched to a gene: 7. The data originate from a study of blood T cell repertoires in COVID-19. Study-level background: Nucleic acid was either cDNA or gDNA, and it came from T cells, B-cell-depleted T cells, or PBMCs.

Repertoires were generated with immunoSEQ multiplex PCR, while TCRdb's copy carries only in-frame clones and drops some. Counted here are under 500,000 clones, around 89% occurring once; the ten biggest clones make up around 4.4%. Sequencing was carried out using peripheral blood. This receptor was identified in a woman under 40 with acute or convalescent COVID-19. The chain recombines TRBV6-5 with TRBJ2-2; 8 bases agree with TRBD2. This CDR3 reads CASSYSAGGTGGELFF. The DNA for the CDR3 is TGTGCCAGCAGTTACTCGGCGGGGGGCACGGGCGGGGAGCTGTTTTTT.